The 9 T cell receptor beta chains below were found in one sample sequenced in a study of blood T cell repertoires in COVID-19. Libraries were prepared by immunoSEQ multiplex PCR; TCRdb keeps only in-frame clonotypes and omits some of them. The sample lists 40,000 or so clones; roughly nine tenths were seen once. Sequencing input: peripheral blood. These receptors were obtained from a man aged 25-45 years with active or convalescent COVID-19.

The table lists this clone with a count of one. The chain links TRBV5-6 to TRBJ2-3; TRBD2 agrees at 7 bases. J was trimmed by 2 bases and V by 4 bases; bases with no gene match: 7. In germline, CDR1 is SGHDT, CDR2 YYEEEE. CDR3 size: 15 residues. In DNA form, the CDR3 reads TGTGCCAGCAGCCCCCGGGGGGAGCTCACAGATACGCAGTATTTT. It encodes CASSPRGELTDTQYF.

CDR3 region: CATSRTGSGNTIYF. The CDR3 DNA reads as TGTGCCACCAGCAGGACAGGGTCTGGAAACACCATATATTTT. The J gene is TRBJ1-3, the V gene TRBV15; 7 bases are shared with TRBD1. V was pared by 3 bases and J by 1 base, with 0 bases of the junction left unmatched. Germline-derived CDR1 and CDR2 are LNHNV and YYDKDF (reference sequence). The CDR3 consists of 14 residues. The full variable domain, with the rest looked up from reference TRBV15 and TRBJ1-3, is DAMVIQNPRYQVTQFGKPVTLSCSQTLNHNVMYWYQQKSSQAPKLLFHYYDKDFNNEADTPDNFQSRRPNTSFCFLDIRSPGLGDTAMYLCATSRTGSGNTIYFGEGSWLTVV.

The chain is built from TRBV19 and TRBJ2-3; 9 positions match TRBD1. Germline-derived CDR1 and CDR2 are LNHDA and SQIVND (reference sequence). CDR3 size: 15 residues. V dropped 6 bases and J dropped 5; count of bases not matched to a gene: 9. CDR3 nucleotide sequence: TGTGCCAGTAGACTCACCGGGACAGGGTTAGATACGCAGTATTTT. Translating it yields CASRLTGTGLDTQYF.

This chain links TRBV11-2 with TRBJ2-2, with 8 bases that match TRBD1. V was clipped by 0 bases and J by 6 bases; unmatched bases: 3. The germline CDR1 and CDR2 sequences are SGHAT and FQNNGV. The CDR3 has 15 amino acids. Here the CDR3 DNA reads TGTGCCAGCAGCTTAGACAGGGGGCGTCCCGGGGAGCTGTTTTTT. Protein: CASSLDRGRPGELFF.

This rearrangement joins TRBV7-9 to TRBJ2-1; D not resolved. Trimming stripped 2 bases from V and 4 bases from J, with 3 bases between. The CDR3 sequence is 12 residues long. The germline V gene has CDR1 SEHNR and CDR2 FQNEAQ (reference sequence). The CDR3: CASSLLYNEQFF. The CDR3 bases are TGTGCCAGCAGCTTATTATACAATGAGCAGTTCTTC. The full variable domain, its missing parts supplied by reference TRBV7-9 and TRBJ2-1, is DTGVSQNPRHKITKRGQNVTFRCDPISEHNRLYWYRQTLGQGPEFLTYFQNEAQLEKSRLLSDRFSAERPKGSFSTLEIQRTEQGDSAMYLCASSLLYNEQFFGPGTRLTVL.

The rearrangement joins TRBV10-2 to TRBJ2-3; 16 positions match TRBD2. The germline V gene has CDR1 WSHSY and CDR2 SAAADI. The length of the CDR3 is 17 residues. V gave up 5 bases and J gave up 4 bases; unmatched junction bases: 6. The CDR3 loop is CASSSGTSGRASDTQYF. Here the CDR3 DNA reads TGCGCCAGCAGTTCCGGGACTAGCGGGAGGGCCTCAGATACGCAGTATTTT.

The V gene is TRBV11-3, the J gene TRBJ2-4, with TRBD2 identical over 11 bases. Germline-derived CDR1 and CDR2 are SGHNT and YENEEA. The CDR3 length is 15 residues. Losses at the gene ends were 1 base for V and 4 bases for J; bases not matched to a gene: 0. The CDR3 coding sequence is TGTGCCAGCAGCTTAGCTAGCGGGAGGAAAAACATTCAGTACTTC. This codes for CASSLASGRKNIQYF.

This clone was observed a few times. The genes are TRBV4-2 and TRBJ2-7, with 12 bases aligning to TRBD2. The V and J ends lost 1 base and 2 bases, in that order; junction bases with no gene match: 3. Germline-derived CDR1 and CDR2 are LGHNA and YNFKEQ. The CDR3 extends over 16 amino acids. CDR3 loop: CASSQGPSGGAYEQYF. CDR3 sequence (DNA): TGTGCCAGCAGCCAAGGACCTAGCGGGGGGGCCTACGAGCAGTACTTC.

This clone showed up just once. CDR3 in DNA: TGTGCCAGCAGCCAACTTTTTACTAGCGGGAGGTGGAATGAGCAGTTCTTC. Translating gives CASSQLFTSGRWNEQFF. The chain employs TRBV14 and TRBJ2-1; TRBD2 matches 12 bases. From germline, CDR1 is SGHDN and CDR2 FVKESK. The CDR3 sequence is 17 residues long. V dropped 2 bases and J dropped 7; count of bases not matched to a gene: 9.